This passage covers 7 T cell receptor beta chains from one sample sequenced in a study of blood T cell repertoires in COVID-19. Generated by immunoSEQ multiplex PCR, the TCRdb table keeps only in-frame clones and is missing some. The profile shows fewer than 150,000 clones, roughly 87% of them singletons. The specimen sequenced was PBMCs or T cells enriched from blood (not recorded which). The origin of the receptors is a man aged 30 to 39 who had recovered from COVID-19.

CDR3 loop: CASSNGGADTQYF. As DNA, the CDR3 is TGCGCCAGCAGCAACGGAGGGGCAGATACGCAGTATTTT. V gene TRBV5-1 combines with J gene TRBJ2-3; D is perhaps TRBD2 (6 bases). Germline V gene data show CDR1 as SGHRS and CDR2 as YFSETQ. CDR3 length equals 13 residues. The V end lost 4 bases, the J end lost 4 bases, and 10 bases lay between the germline ends. The whole variable domain, remainder taken from reference TRBV5-1 and TRBJ2-3, is KAGVTQTPRYLIKTRGQQVTLSCSPISGHRSVSWYQQTPGQGLQFLFEYFSETQRNKGNFPGRFSGRQFSNSRSEMNVSTLELGDSALYLCASSNGGADTQYFGPGTRLTVL.

The CDR3 nucleotides are TGTGCCAGCAGCTTCGACAGATACCCAGACAATGAGCAGTTCTTC. It codes for CASSFDRYPDNEQFF. The chain combines TRBV7-8 with TRBJ2-1, with D possibly matching TRBD1 (5 bases). V was shortened by 3 bases and J by 5 bases, with 14 bases between the two germline ends. The CDR3 covers 15 residues. Germline V gene data show CDR1 as SGHVS and CDR2 as FQNEAQ.

This chain uses TRBV6-1 with TRBJ2-1; D may be TRBD2 (5 bases). The V end was cut by 0 bases, the J end by 8 bases, with 17 bases between. The germline V gene encodes CDR1 MNHNS and CDR2 SASEGT. There are 16 residues in the CDR3. The CDR3 is CASSEASGPRRHEQFF. In DNA, the CDR3 is TGTGCCAGCAGTGAAGCCTCTGGGCCTAGGAGGCATGAGCAGTTCTTC.

The rearrangement joins TRBV5-5 to TRBJ2-1; D unclear. CDR1 SGHKS and CDR2 YYEKEE come from the germline V gene (reference sequence). The V and J ends lost 0 bases and 0 bases respectively, with 7 bases between them. The CDR3 runs to 15 residues. The DNA for the CDR3 is TGTGCCAGCAGCTTGGACCCGAGCTCCTACAATGAGCAGTTCTTC. This encodes CASSLDPSSYNEQFF.

This clone was seen a handful of times. The chain joins TRBV10-3 to TRBJ2-6; the D gene is possibly TRBD1 (6 bases). V gave up 6 bases and J gave up 2 bases, with 17 bases separating them. CDR1 ENHRY and CDR2 SYGVKD come from the germline V gene. CDR3 length equals 17 residues. The CDR3 here is CAIRTGRLSPGANVLTF. Written as DNA, the CDR3 is TGTGCCATCAGGACAGGTCGCCTCTCTCCTGGGGCCAACGTCCTGACTTTC.

The rearrangement joins TRBV11-1 to TRBJ2-3; TRBD2 matches at 10 bases. V lost 5 bases to trimming and J lost 3 bases; unmatched junction nucleotides: 8. This CDR3 region has 16 residues. CDR1 is SGHAT, CDR2 FQDESV, per germline (reference sequence). CDR3 residues: CASSDSGGAGTDTQYF. The CDR3 DNA reads as TGTGCCAGCAGCGACAGCGGGGGGGCCGGAACAGATACGCAGTATTTT. Drawing the rest from reference TRBV11-1 and TRBJ2-3, the complete variable domain is EAEVAQSPRYKITEKSQAVAFWCDPISGHATLYWYRQILGQGPELLVQFQDESVVDDSQLPKDRFSAERLKGVDSTLKIQPAELGDSAMYLCASSDSGGAGTDTQYFGPGTRLTVL.

The CDR3 DNA reads TGTGCCAGCAGCCCGGGACTAGGCTTCTACGAGCAGTACGTC. Protein: CASSPGLGFYEQYV. This chain links TRBV3-1 (or the pseudogene TRBV3-2) with TRBJ2-7; 8 nucleotides align to TRBD2. Trimming took 4 bases from V and 3 from J; bases not matched to a gene: 5. The CDR3 runs to 14 residues. Germline CDR1 LGHDT, CDR2 YNNKEL (reference sequence).